This record covers a single TCR beta chain. Antigen: not known. This specimen belongs to a study of shared clonotypes between healthy human individuals. Looking at the study overall: Per donor, CD8 memory used one plate, CD8 naive used two, CD4 memory used three and CD4 naive used three. Study-wide points: Lower generation probabilities were found for non-shared clonotypes than for those shared by all four donors.

Some 30,000 T cell genomes, or roughly 200 ng DNA, went into the sorted-subset replicate PCRs. TCRdb keeps only in-frame clones here, not all; method: immunoSEQ multiplex PCR. The sample includes some 2.1 million clones, 85% to 95% of them seen just once. Per the germline V gene, CDR1 is SNHLY and CDR2 is FYNNEI. Trimming stripped 2 bases from V and 2 bases from J, with 7 bases between. This CDR3 region has 14 residues. Nashville, Tennessee was home to all donors, each a Caucasian adult. The V and J genes are TRBV2 and TRBJ1-5; D not resolved. This receptor was obtained from a man aged 18 to 30 in good health. The sample was naive CD4+ T cells sorted from blood. Subset denoted: CD45RA+ positively selected. CDR3 residues: CASSEQAGNQPQHF. CDR3 DNA sequence: TGTGCCAGCAGTGAACAGGCAGGCAATCAGCCCCAGCATTTT.